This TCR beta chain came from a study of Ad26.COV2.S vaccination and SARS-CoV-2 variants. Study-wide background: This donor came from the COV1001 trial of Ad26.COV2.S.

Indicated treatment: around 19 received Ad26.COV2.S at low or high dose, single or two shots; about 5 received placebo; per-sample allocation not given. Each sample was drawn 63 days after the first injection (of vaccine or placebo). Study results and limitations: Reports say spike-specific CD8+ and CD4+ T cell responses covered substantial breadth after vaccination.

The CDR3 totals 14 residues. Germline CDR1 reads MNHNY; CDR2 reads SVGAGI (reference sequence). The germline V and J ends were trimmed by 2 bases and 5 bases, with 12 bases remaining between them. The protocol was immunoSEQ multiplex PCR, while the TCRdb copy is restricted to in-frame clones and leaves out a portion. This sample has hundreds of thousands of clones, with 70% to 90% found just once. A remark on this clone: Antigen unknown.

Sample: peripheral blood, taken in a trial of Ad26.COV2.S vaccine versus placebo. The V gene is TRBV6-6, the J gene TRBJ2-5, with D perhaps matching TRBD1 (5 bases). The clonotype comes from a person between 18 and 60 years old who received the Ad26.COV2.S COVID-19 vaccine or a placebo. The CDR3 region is CASSYPPRVETQYF. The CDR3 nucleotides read TGTGCCAGCAGTTACCCTCCCAGGGTGGAGACCCAGTACTTC.